This passage covers 30 T cell receptor beta chains from one sample sequenced in a study of T-cell reconstitution after alpha-beta-depleted transplantation in children. The TCRbeta library incorporated unique molecular identifiers. TCRdb passed the PCR reads through MiXCR, listing each CDR3 protein once. The sample carries around 670,000 distinct CDR3 sequences, approximately 14% recorded once. Sequenced here: PBMCs, sampled before TCRalphabeta/CD19-depleted stem cell transplant. The receptors come from a girl aged 2 to 10 with congenital amegakaryocytic thrombocytopenia, due to receive a stem cell transplant.

This clonotype has more than one count but fewer than ten. J is TRBJ2-2 and V is TRBV5-1; 8 bases align to TRBD2. The CDR3 loop spans 15 amino acids. Germline-derived CDR1 and CDR2 are SGHRS and YFSETQ. Germline trimming cut 8 bases from V and 1 base from J; bases unmatched to any gene: 7. The CDR3 DNA sequence: TGCGCCAGAGACTCGACTAGCGAGAACACCGGGGAGCTGTTTTTT. As protein: CARDSTSENTGELFF.

This clonotype has a handful of counts. The chain employs TRBV29-1 and TRBJ2-1, with D possibly TRBD1 on 6 matching bases. Germline CDR1 SQVTM, CDR2 ANQGSEA. The CDR3 runs to 14 residues. Between the trimmed V and J ends, which lost 8 bases and 0 bases, there was a span of 14 bases. This CDR3 is CSFTGPFSYNEQFF. The DNA of the CDR3 is TGCAGCTTCACAGGGCCCTTCTCCTACAATGAGCAGTTCTTC.

This clonotype was seen at least ten times. The chain couples TRBV12-3 or TRBV12-4 to TRBJ1-4, with D possibly TRBD1 on 5 matching bases. The CDR3 sequence is 14 residues long. Trimming took off 3 bases at V and 7 bases at J, with 12 bases between the two ends. As DNA, the CDR3 is TGTGCCAGCAGTTTTCAGGACATGGGTGAAAAACTGTTTTTT. Encoded protein: CASSFQDMGEKLFF.

This clonotype was detected many times. This chain uses TRBV15 with TRBJ2-1; no clear D gene. The CDR3 is 18 residues long. V lost 0 bases and J 0 bases, leaving 15 bases between the germline ends. Looked up from germline, CDR1 is LNHNV and CDR2 is YYDKDF (reference sequence). CDR3 sequence reads: CATSRDSAYASSYNEQFF. CDR3 nucleotides: TGTGCCACCAGCAGAGATTCTGCATACGCCAGCTCCTACAATGAGCAGTTCTTC.

This clonotype was counted at least ten times. This sequence joins TRBV20-1 and TRBJ2-3; 10 nucleotides agree with TRBD2. Unmatched junction bases numbered 10, after V lost 1 base and J lost 9 bases. CDR3 length: 15 amino acids. Germline V gene lookup returns CDR1 DFQATT and CDR2 SNEGSKA (reference sequence). The CDR3 DNA sequence: TGCAGTGCTAGAGGTATAGCGGGAGGTCTAGACACGCAGTATTTT. It specifies CSARGIAGGLDTQYF.

The chain couples TRBV29-1 to TRBJ1-1; D is ambiguous. V was cut by 1 base and J by 7 bases, with 4 bases left in between. Germline V CDR1 and CDR2: SQVTM, ANQGSEA. CDR3 size: 10 residues. CDR3 residues: CSVEGVEAFF. The DNA for the CDR3 is TGCAGCGTTGAAGGTGTTGAAGCTTTCTTT.

A few counts support this clonotype. This chain links TRBV11-1 with TRBJ2-1; 7 positions agree with TRBD2. CDR1 is SGHAT and CDR2 is FQDESV in the germline V gene (reference sequence). This CDR3 comprises 20 residues. With V trimmed by 4 bases and J by 0 bases, 18 bases remained unmatched. As DNA, the CDR3 is TGTGCCAGCAGCTCGACGTTCTTAGCGGGTACCGCACCCTCCTACAATGAGCAGTTCTTC. Translating gives CASSSTFLAGTAPSYNEQFF.

This clonotype was seen only a few times. The CDR3 DNA reads as TGTGCCAGCAGTCGCCACTCTAGCGGGAGGACCTACGAGCAGTACTTC. Translated, it gives CASSRHSSGRTYEQYF. The chain is built from TRBV6-1 and TRBJ2-7; TRBD2 matches at 11 bases. Trimming at V came to 5 bases and at J to 2 bases, leaving 8 bases not matched to a gene. The CDR3 sequence is 16 residues long. CDR1 and CDR2 (germline): MNHNS, SASEGT.

This clonotype was seen ten or more times. The chain employs TRBV15 and TRBJ2-1; possibly TRBD2 for D (6 bases). The CDR3 extends over 15 amino acids. V was trimmed by 5 bases and J by 0 bases, leaving 11 bases between them. Germline V gives CDR1 LNHNV, CDR2 YYDKDF (reference sequence). Here the CDR3 DNA reads TGTGCCACCAGCCCTCTAGCGAACTCCTACAATGAGCAGTTCTTC. This translates into CATSPLANSYNEQFF.

This clonotype was picked up a small number of times. The DNA for the CDR3 is TGTGCCAGCAGCCCCACTTTACTTGACAGGGGATCTGGCTACACCTTC. Encoded protein: CASSPTLLDRGSGYTF. The chain couples TRBV3-1 to TRBJ1-2; TRBD1 agrees at 8 bases. From germline, CDR1 is LGHDT and CDR2 YNNKEL (reference sequence). V trimming: 4 bases; J trimming: 7 bases; junction bases outside the gene matches: 14. CDR3 length: 16 amino acids. Full variable domain (missing parts from reference TRBV3-1 and TRBJ1-2): DTAVSQTPKYLVTQMGNDKSIKCEQNLGHDTMYWYKQDSKKFLKIMFSYNNKELIINETVPNRFSPKSPDKAHLNLHINSLELGDSAVYFCASSPTLLDRGSGYTFGSGTRLTVV.

The chain is built from TRBV20-1 and TRBJ2-7, with D perhaps TRBD2 (6 bases). With 6 bases removed from V and 7 bases from J, the gap between germline ends came to 19 bases. The CDR3 has 13 amino acids. The germline V gene encodes CDR1 DFQATT and CDR2 SNEGSKA (reference sequence). CDR3 protein: CSAPLGGIREQYF. CDR3 in DNA: TGCAGTGCCCCGCTCGGGGGAATTCGGGAGCAGTACTTC.

This clonotype showed up just a few times. The chain joins TRBV29-1 to TRBJ2-7; D might be TRBD1 (6 bases). This CDR3 is built from 13 residues. Trimming removed 7 bases from V and 0 bases from J, with 13 bases in between. Germline assignment: CDR1 SQVTM and CDR2 ANQGSEA. The CDR3 sequence is CSAEDSHSYEQYF. Here the CDR3 DNA reads TGCAGCGCTGAGGACAGTCACTCCTACGAGCAGTACTTC.

This clonotype occurred a few times. This sequence joins TRBV5-1 and TRBJ2-3; 10 nucleotides match TRBD2. The CDR3 length is 13 residues. CDR1 is SGHRS and CDR2 is YFSETQ in the germline V gene. V shed 4 bases and J 9 bases; nucleotides not matched to a gene: 5. The CDR3 DNA is TGCGCCAGCAGCCCAAGGACTAGCGGAACGCAGTATTTT. It translates to CASSPRTSGTQYF.

This clonotype was detected ten times or more. V and J are TRBV10-3 and TRBJ2-7; possible D gene TRBD1, 7 bases. This CDR3 region has 17 residues. V gave up 0 bases and J gave up 1 base, with 16 bases separating them. Germline V gene sequence: CDR1 ENHRY, CDR2 SYGVKD. The CDR3 bases are TGTGCCATCAGTGAGTCGAGGGGGCTAGCGCCATCCTACGAGCAGTACTTC. Protein sequence: CAISESRGLAPSYEQYF.

The rearrangement links TRBV5-1 to TRBJ2-2; 10 bases are shared with TRBD1. Trimming at V came to 3 bases and at J to 6 bases, leaving 20 bases not matched to a gene. The CDR3 covers 20 residues. Germline CDR1 is SGHRS and CDR2 is YFSETQ. In nucleotides, the CDR3 is TGCGCCAGCAGCTACCTTTGGGACAGGGGCCTAAGCCCGCCCCCCGGGGAGCTGTTTTTT. Translated: CASSYLWDRGLSPPPGELFF.

This clonotype was found a few times. The gene calls are TRBV6-5 and TRBJ1-1; D might be TRBD1 (5 bases). The CDR3 is made up of 11 amino acids. V was clipped by 9 bases and J by 8 bases, with 13 bases between them. Germline values: CDR1 MNHEY, CDR2 SVGAGI. The CDR3 nucleotides read TGTGCCAGTTGCCAGGGAGGCGAAGCTTTCTTT. This encodes CASCQGGEAFF.

V gene TRBV5-1 combines with J gene TRBJ2-5; D uncertain. V lost 0 bases and J 3 bases, leaving 9 bases between the germline ends. Germline V CDR1 and CDR2: SGHRS, YFSETQ. The CDR3 length is 14 residues. The CDR3 protein is CASSLGHLEETQYF. The CDR3 nucleotides read TGCGCCAGCAGCTTGGGACATCTGGAAGAGACCCAGTACTTC. The variable domain in full, completed from reference TRBV5-1 and TRBJ2-5, reads KAGVTQTPRYLIKTRGQQVTLSCSPISGHRSVSWYQQTPGQGLQFLFEYFSETQRNKGNFPGRFSGRQFSNSRSEMNVSTLELGDSALYLCASSLGHLEETQYFGPGTRLLVL.

The chain carries TRBV3-1 and TRBJ2-2; D gene unclear. Germline assignment: CDR1 LGHDT and CDR2 YNNKEL (reference sequence). Trimming left V 2 bases short and J 7 bases short, with 14 bases between. CDR3 length equals 15 residues. CDR3 bases: TGTGCCAGCAGCCAACCGTCAAAACCCGGCGGGGAGCTGTTTTTT. This codes for CASSQPSKPGGELFF.

A remark on this clonotype: Given a much more abundant clone one base away, this may be a read error. V is TRBV3-1 and J is TRBJ2-1; 8 positions match TRBD2. Germline V gene sequence: CDR1 LGHDT, CDR2 YNNKEL (reference sequence). This CDR3 is built from 15 residues. CDR3 in DNA: TGTGCCACCAGCCAAGATGCCACGGGAGGGCCGGTGCAGTTCTTC. Translated: CATSQDATGGPVQFF.

At least ten counts were recorded for this clonotype. The CDR3 reads CASSLGYRGQAFF. Here the CDR3 DNA reads TGTGCCAGCAGCTTGGGTTACCGGGGCCAAGCTTTCTTT. The chain links TRBV5-6 to TRBJ1-1, with D possibly matching TRBD1 (5 bases). Germline CDR1 and CDR2: SGHDT and YYEEEE. The CDR3 sequence is 13 residues long. V was clipped by 0 bases and J by 9 bases, with 12 bases between them.

The chain combines TRBV14 with TRBJ2-7, with 7 positions matching TRBD2. Germline trimming cut 1 base from V and 5 bases from J; bases unmatched to any gene: 8. The CDR3 covers 15 residues. Germline V gene sequence: CDR1 SGHDN, CDR2 FVKESK. CDR3 residues: CASSQGWGGRDEQYF. CDR3 nucleotide sequence: TGTGCCAGCAGCCAAGGATGGGGCGGGAGAGACGAGCAGTACTTC.

The J gene is TRBJ1-5, the V gene TRBV28, with a possible D match to TRBD1 (5 bases). V was pared by 7 bases and J by 0 bases, with 22 bases between. Per germline, CDR1 MDHEN and CDR2 SYDVKM. The CDR3 runs 18 residues. In nucleotides, the CDR3 is TGTGCCAGCAACCTTAGCGGGGCCCCCTCGAGTAGCAATCAGCCCCAGCATTTT. Protein sequence: CASNLSGAPSSSNQPQHF.

J is TRBJ2-7 and V is TRBV30; 7 nucleotides line up with TRBD2. The germline CDR1 and CDR2 sequences are GTSNPN and SVGIG (reference sequence). The CDR3 spans 12 residues. V was clipped by 0 bases and J by 10 bases; unmatched bases: 6. CDR3 region: CAWSVVAGVQYF. CDR3 bases: TGTGCCTGGAGTGTTGTGGCGGGAGTTCAGTACTTC.

This clonotype was detected many times. The chain carries TRBV10-3 and TRBJ2-2, with TRBD1 identical over 10 bases. This CDR3 spans 16 amino acids. Trimming cost V 5 bases and J 4 bases; bases outside gene matches: 7. Per germline, CDR1 ENHRY and CDR2 SYGVKD. The CDR3 bases are TGTGCCATCAGTAAACCGGGACAGGGGACCACCGGGGAGCTGTTTTTT. Protein product: CAISKPGQGTTGELFF.

The chain employs TRBV5-1 and TRBJ2-1; 9 positions agree with TRBD2. The CDR3 totals 18 residues. Losses at the gene ends were 4 bases for V and 3 bases for J; bases not matched to a gene: 14. Looked up from germline, CDR1 is SGHRS and CDR2 is YFSETQ. As DNA, the CDR3 is TGCGCCAGCAGCCCGGGACTAGCCGCCATGGGCATCTACAATGAGCAGTTCTTC. Translating it yields CASSPGLAAMGIYNEQFF.

The chain uses TRBV30 and TRBJ2-7; 7 positions match TRBD1. Trimming took 0 bases from V and 3 from J; bases not matched to a gene: 8. The CDR3 runs to 15 residues. CDR1 GTSNPN and CDR2 SVGIG come from the germline V gene (reference sequence). CDR3 coding DNA: TGTGCCTGGAGTGTGGGGCAGGGGGATTTCTACGAGCAGTACTTC. Translated: CAWSVGQGDFYEQYF.

Note on this clonotype: The junction differs from germline at one of its ends, possibly a read error. The chain carries TRBV29-1 and TRBJ2-5, with D perhaps TRBD2 (6 bases). CDR1 and CDR2 (germline): SQVTM, ANQGSEA. CDR3 length equals 11 residues. The CDR3 DNA reads TGCAGCGCAAGACGGGAGCTGACCCAGCACTTC. Translating it yields CSARRELTQHF.

This clonotype was counted many times. This sequence joins TRBV5-5 and TRBJ2-1; D tentatively fits TRBD1 or TRBD2 (5 bases each). The CDR3 length is 14 residues. Germline CDR1 is SGHKS and CDR2 is YYEKEE (reference sequence). Trimming took off 2 bases at V and 6 bases at J, with 12 bases between the two ends. This chain's CDR3 is CASSFEGRGNEQFF. The CDR3 DNA reads as TGTGCCAGCAGCTTTGAGGGAAGGGGCAATGAGCAGTTCTTC.

This clonotype was observed at least ten times. The V and J genes are TRBV20-1 and TRBJ2-1, with 8 bases matching TRBD2. V shed 6 bases, J shed 5 bases, and the junction held 6 bases outside the gene matches. Germline V gene data show CDR1 as DFQATT and CDR2 as SNEGSKA (reference sequence). The CDR3 spans 13 residues. The CDR3 coding sequence is TGCAGTGCGAACGGGAGGGTAGACAATGAGCAGTTCTTC. This translates into CSANGRVDNEQFF.

The chain carries TRBV5-1 and TRBJ2-7; TRBD2 might be the D (6 bases). V lost 4 bases, J lost 0 bases, and 20 bases lay in between. This CDR3 comprises 17 residues. Germline loops: CDR1 SGHRS, CDR2 YFSETQ. The CDR3 DNA is TGCGCCAGCAGCGTGAATAGGGCCGGGAGAAGCTCCTACGAGCAGTACTTC. This translates into CASSVNRAGRSSYEQYF.